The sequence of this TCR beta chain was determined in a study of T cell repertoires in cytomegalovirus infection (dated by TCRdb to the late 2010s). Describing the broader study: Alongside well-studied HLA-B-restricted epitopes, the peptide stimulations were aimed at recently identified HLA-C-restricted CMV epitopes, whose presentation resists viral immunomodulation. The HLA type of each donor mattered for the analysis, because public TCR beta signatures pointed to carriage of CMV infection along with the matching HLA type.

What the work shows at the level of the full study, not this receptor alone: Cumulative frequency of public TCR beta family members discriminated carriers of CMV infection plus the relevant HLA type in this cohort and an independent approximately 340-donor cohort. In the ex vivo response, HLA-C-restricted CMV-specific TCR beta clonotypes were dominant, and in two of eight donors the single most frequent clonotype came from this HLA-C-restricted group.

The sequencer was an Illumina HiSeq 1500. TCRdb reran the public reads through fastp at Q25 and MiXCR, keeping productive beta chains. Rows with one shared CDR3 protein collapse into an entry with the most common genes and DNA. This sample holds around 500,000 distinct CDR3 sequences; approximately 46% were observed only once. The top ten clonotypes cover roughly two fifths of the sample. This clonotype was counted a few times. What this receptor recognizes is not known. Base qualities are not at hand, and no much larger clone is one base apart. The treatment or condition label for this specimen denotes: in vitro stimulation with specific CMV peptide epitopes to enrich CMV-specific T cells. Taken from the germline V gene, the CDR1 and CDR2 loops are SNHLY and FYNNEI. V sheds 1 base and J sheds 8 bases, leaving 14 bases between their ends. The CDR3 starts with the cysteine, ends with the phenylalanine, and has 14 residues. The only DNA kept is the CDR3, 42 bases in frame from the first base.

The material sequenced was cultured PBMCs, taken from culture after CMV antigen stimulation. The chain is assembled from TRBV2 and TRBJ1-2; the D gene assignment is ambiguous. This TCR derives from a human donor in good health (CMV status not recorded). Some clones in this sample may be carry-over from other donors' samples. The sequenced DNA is TGTGCCAGCAGTGAAGTCGGCGAGTCCTACGGCTACACCTTC. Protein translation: CASSEVGESYGYTF.